This T cell receptor beta chain appears in the sequencing data of a study of CD8+ T cells in alopecia areata. RNA extraction was followed by reverse transcription into cDNA, which acted as the sequencing template. Some clones are missing from TCRdb's copy, which holds only in-frame ones; the method was immunoSEQ multiplex PCR. The sample has over 150,000 clones, about three fifths seen once. Treatment described: oral pan-JAK inhibitor, 5-10 mg twice daily. Lesional scalp tissue (obtained by punch biopsy) and peripheral blood were collected from alopecia areata patients. Worth noting for this clone: Its target is unknown.

V was pared by 3 bases and J by 9 bases, with 4 bases of the junction left unmatched. The CDR3 loop spans 12 amino acids. Germline V gene sequence: CDR1 SEHNR, CDR2 FQNEAQ (reference sequence). Study results and caveats: Scalp samples also contribute reads from the resident alphabeta T cells found in normal skin. The study found that many expanded lesional clones persisted in scalp and blood during tofacitinib.

The chain has TRBV7-9 and TRBJ1-2; 7 bases line up with TRBD1. The TCR originated in a human donor with alopecia areata. The material was CD4+ T cells sorted from blood, obtained at week 4, from a patient treated with tofacitinib. CDR3: CASSLTGNSYTF. The CDR3 DNA follows: TGTGCCAGCAGCTTGACAGGGAATAGCTACACCTTC. Drawing the rest from reference TRBV7-9 and TRBJ1-2, the complete variable domain is DTGVSQNPRHKITKRGQNVTFRCDPISEHNRLYWYRQTLGQGPEFLTYFQNEAQLEKSRLLSDRFSAERPKGSFSTLEIQRTEQGDSAMYLCASSLTGNSYTFGSGTRLTVV.